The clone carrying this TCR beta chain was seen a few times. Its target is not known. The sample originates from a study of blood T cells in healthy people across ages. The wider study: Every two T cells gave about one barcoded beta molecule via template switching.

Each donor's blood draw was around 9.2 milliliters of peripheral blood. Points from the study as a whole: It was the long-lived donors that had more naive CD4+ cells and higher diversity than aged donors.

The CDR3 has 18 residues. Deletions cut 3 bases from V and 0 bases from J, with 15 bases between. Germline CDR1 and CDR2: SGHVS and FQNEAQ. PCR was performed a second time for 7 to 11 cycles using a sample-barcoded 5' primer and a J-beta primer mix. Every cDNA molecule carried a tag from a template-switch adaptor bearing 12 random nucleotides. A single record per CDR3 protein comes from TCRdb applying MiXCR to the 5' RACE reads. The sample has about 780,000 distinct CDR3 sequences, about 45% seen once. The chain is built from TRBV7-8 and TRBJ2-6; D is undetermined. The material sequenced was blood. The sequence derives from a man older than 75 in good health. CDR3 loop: CASSLVGGIPSGANVLTF. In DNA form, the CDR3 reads TGTGCCAGCAGCTTGGTGGGCGGCATCCCCTCTGGGGCCAACGTCCTGACTTTC.